The source of this TCR beta chain is a study of T cell responses to AZD1222 COVID-19 vaccine. The V gene end was trimmed by 7 bases and the J gene end by 5 bases; junction bases not matched to a gene: 5. Per the germline V gene, CDR1 is MNHEY and CDR2 is SVGAGI. The CDR3 is made up of 13 amino acids. The repertoire was sequenced with immunoSEQ multiplex PCR; TCRdb's copy has only in-frame clones and lacks some. Among approximately 80,000 clones listed, around 89% were seen once. This sample comprised peripheral blood, obtained on day 0 of AZD1222 vaccination. This chain uses TRBV6-5 with TRBJ2-7; TRBD1 agrees at 10 bases. This clonotype originated in an adult in good health. CDR3 in amino acids: CASMRGTGDEQYF. Written as DNA, the CDR3 is TGTGCCAGCATGCGGGGGACAGGGGACGAGCAGTACTTC.